These 29 T cell receptor beta chains were sequenced from one sample in a study of prognosis after radiotherapy for stage I lung cancer. Genomic DNA served as the source from which two-round multiplex PCR generated TCR beta CDR3 amplicons. TRBV and TRBJ genes each had their own specific primers in first-round PCR. MiXCR, applied by TCRdb to the multiplex PCR reads, yields one record per CDR3 protein. This sample has 51,000 or so distinct CDR3 sequences, with 30% to 35% found just once. This specimen consisted of PBMCs, obtained before or after stereotactic body radiation therapy (not recorded which). The source of these receptors is a donor of 50 years or more with non-small cell lung cancer.

This clonotype occurred many times. The CDR3 protein is CASSLRVLTDTQYF. CDR3 coding DNA: TGTGCCAGCAGTCTCCGGGTACTCACAGATACGCAGTATTTT. The chain carries TRBV12-3 or TRBV12-4 and TRBJ2-3; D call uncertain. Trimming left V 5 bases short and J 2 bases short, with 11 bases between. The CDR3 is 14 residues long.

The chain recombines TRBV6-1 with TRBJ1-2; 7 nucleotides agree with TRBD1. This CDR3 is 15 amino acids long. Trimming at V came to 3 bases and at J to 4 bases, leaving 8 bases not matched to a gene. CDR1 and CDR2 (germline): MNHNS, SASEGT. The CDR3 DNA follows: TGTGCCAGCAGTGAGTGGGGACAGAACCTCTATGGCTACACCTTC. Translating gives CASSEWGQNLYGYTF.

The rearrangement uses TRBV7-2 and TRBJ1-1; no reliable D call. CDR1 is SGHTA and CDR2 is FQGNSA in the germline V gene. Trimming left V 5 bases short and J 4 bases short, with 11 bases between. The CDR3 loop spans 13 amino acids. The CDR3 reads CASSQRGVTEAFF. CDR3 DNA: TGTGCCAGCAGCCAACGTGGGGTCACTGAAGCTTTCTTT.

This clonotype appeared many times. V usage is TRBV5-4 and J usage is TRBJ2-2; D may match TRBD1 or TRBD2 (6 bases each). The CDR3 spans 17 residues. Germline V gene lookup returns CDR1 SGHNT and CDR2 YYREEE (reference sequence). The germline V and J ends were trimmed by 0 bases and 6 bases, with 18 bases remaining between them. The CDR3 loop reads CASSLGGGPAVSGELFF. The CDR3 coding sequence is TGTGCCAGCAGCTTGGGAGGGGGGCCCGCTGTCTCCGGGGAGCTGTTTTTT.

The chain combines TRBV19 with TRBJ2-3; D perhaps matches TRBD1 (6 bases). Trimming cost V 5 bases and J 1 base, with 10 bases left between them. The CDR3 runs to 14 residues. From germline, CDR1 is LNHDA and CDR2 SQIVND (reference sequence). CDR3 amino acids: CASSSGDGTDTQYF. For the CDR3, the DNA is TGTGCCAGTAGTTCAGGGGATGGCACAGATACGCAGTATTTT.

As regards this clonotype: A single base separates this from a much larger clone, so it may be a read error. The chain joins TRBV6-1 to TRBJ2-6; the D call may be TRBD1 or TRBD2 (5 bases each). From germline, CDR1 is MNHNS and CDR2 SASEGT. V was clipped by 5 bases and J by 0 bases, with 17 bases between them. The CDR3 loop spans 18 amino acids. The CDR3 loop is CASSKGTVSRSGANVLTF. The CDR3 DNA follows: TGTGCCAGCAGTAAAGGGACCGTATCCCGCTCTGGGGCCAACGTCCTGACTTTC.

Points on this clonotype: A far larger clone differs by one base, so this is likely a read error. The CDR3 DNA reads TGTGCCAGCAGCTTAGGTAGCGGGAGGGGATCACGAAATGAGCAGTTCTTC. It encodes CASSLGSGRGSRNEQFF. The chain links TRBV7-9 to TRBJ2-1; 11 bases are a match to TRBD2. V shed 1 base and J 7 bases; nucleotides not matched to a gene: 9. Germline CDR1 is SEHNR and CDR2 is FQNEAQ (reference sequence). The CDR3 is 17 residues long.

Comments on this clonotype: Given a much more abundant clone one base away, this may be a read error. The chain carries TRBV6-2 or TRBV6-3 and TRBJ2-3, with a tentative D call TRBD1 (5 bases). Trimming removed 10 bases at V and 2 bases at J, with 16 bases between. This CDR3 is built from 14 residues. Per germline, CDR1 MNHEY and CDR2 SVGEGT. The CDR3 bases are TGTGCCATCAGGGCCTATCGGAACACAGATACGCAGTATTTT. Translating gives CAIRAYRNTDTQYF.

This clonotype was seen ten or more times. The DNA for the CDR3 is TGCAGTGCTAGTCGGCCTTATGCCGCTGAAGCTTTCTTT. Translating it yields CSASRPYAAEAFF. The rearrangement uses TRBV20-1 and TRBJ1-1; no clear D. V shed 3 bases and J shed 6 bases, with 14 bases lying between them. This CDR3 spans 13 amino acids. Germline CDR1 DFQATT, CDR2 SNEGSKA (reference sequence).

In regard to this clonotype: The germline gene is not matched at one end of the junction; a read error may be the cause. The V call is TRBV19, the J call TRBJ1-5; 7 bases fit TRBD1. From germline, CDR1 is LNHDA and CDR2 SQIVND (reference sequence). The CDR3 is made up of 13 amino acids. CDR3 residues: CASRIRGYQPQHF. Written as DNA, the CDR3 is TGTGCCAGTCGTATCAGGGGGTACCAGCCCCAGCATTTT. The full variable domain, rest sourced from reference TRBV19 and TRBJ1-5, is DGGITQSPKYLFRKEGQNVTLSCEQNLNHDAMYWYRQDPGQGLRLIYYSQIVNDFQKGDIAEGYSVSREKKESFPLTVTSAQKNPTAFYLCASRIRGYQPQHFGDGTRLSIL.

This clonotype was picked up many times. The J gene is TRBJ1-1, the V gene TRBV20-1; perhaps TRBD1 as D (6 bases). The CDR3 is 11 amino acids. The ends were cut back, 5 bases at V and 8 bases at J, with 12 bases in the middle. The germline gives CDR1 DFQATT, CDR2 SNEGSKA (reference sequence). The CDR3 sequence: CSAPTGAEAFF. CDR3 nucleotides: TGCAGTGCTCCTACGGGGGCCGAAGCTTTCTTT.

This clonotype was observed many times. CDR3 protein: CSASGDHRLVGYTF. The CDR3 region has the DNA TGCAGTGCTAGCGGGGACCACAGGTTGGTTGGCTACACCTTC. This sequence joins TRBV20-1 and TRBJ1-2; D is perhaps TRBD1 (5 bases). This CDR3 contains 14 residues. Germline assignment: CDR1 DFQATT and CDR2 SNEGSKA (reference sequence). Trimming took off 3 bases at V and 7 bases at J, with 18 bases between the two ends.

This clonotype occurred a few times. A read error may explain this, as a much larger clone is one base away. The chain carries TRBV9 and TRBJ2-1, with 10 bases identical to TRBD2. Germline CDR1 is SGDLS and CDR2 is YYNGEE. V lost 6 bases and J lost 4; bases outside the gene matches: 7. This CDR3 spans 15 amino acids. CDR3 amino acids: CASIRSGREYNEQFF. The CDR3 DNA sequence: TGTGCCAGCATCCGAAGCGGGAGGGAGTACAATGAGCAGTTCTTC.

With respect to this clonotype: A clone one base away is much larger, so this may be a read error. The chain employs TRBV6-1 and TRBJ2-5; D is undetermined. Germline lookup yields CDR1 MNHNS and CDR2 SASEGT. The CDR3 sequence is 13 residues long. V was trimmed by 8 bases and J by 3 bases, leaving 13 bases between them. CDR3 nucleotides: TGTGCCAGCGGCTCGTGCAGCAAAGAGACCCAGTACTTC. Protein: CASGSCSKETQYF.

This clonotype was seen ten or more times. The rearrangement uses TRBV5-1 and TRBJ2-3, with TRBD1 matching over 10 bases. The J segment lost 8 bases and the V segment lost 4 bases, leaving 13 bases of the junction unmatched. This CDR3 region has 16 residues. The germline V gene has CDR1 SGHRS and CDR2 YFSETQ. CDR3 bases: TGCGCCAGCAGCGCCCCACCGGGACAGGGGAGTGGTACGCAGTATTTT. Translated: CASSAPPGQGSGTQYF.

This clonotype was seen ten or more times. The chain is built from TRBV19 and TRBJ2-7; the match to TRBD2 covers 8 bases. Trimming took 4 bases from V and 1 from J; bases not matched to a gene: 3. The germline gives CDR1 LNHDA, CDR2 SQIVND (reference sequence). The CDR3 has 14 residues. The CDR3 coding sequence is TGTGCCAGTAGTACCTTAGCGGGATCCTACGAGCAGTACTTC. It encodes CASSTLAGSYEQYF.

In its sample, this clonotype was seen many times. J is TRBJ2-5 and V is TRBV11-3; perhaps TRBD1 as D (6 bases). Trimming removed 4 bases at V and 4 bases at J, with 7 bases between. Germline CDR1 is SGHNT and CDR2 is YENEEA. The CDR3 runs 12 residues. The CDR3 coding sequence is TGTGCCAGCAGCTGGGGGCGAGAGACCCAGTACTTC. It encodes CASSWGRETQYF.

Many counts were recorded for this clonotype. CDR3 in amino acids: CASSTQQGFLGAFF. The DNA for the CDR3 is TGTGCCAGCAGCACCCAACAGGGGTTTTTAGGAGCTTTCTTT. The chain employs TRBV7-8 and TRBJ1-1; TRBD1 matches 7 bases. Germline CDR1 SGHVS, CDR2 FQNEAQ. CDR3 length: 14 residues. Unmatched junction bases numbered 13, after V lost 5 bases and J lost 10 bases. The whole variable domain, remainder taken from reference TRBV7-8 and TRBJ1-1, is GAGVSQSPRYKVAKRGQDVALRCDPISGHVSLFWYQQALGQGPEFLTYFQNEAQLDKSGLPSDRFFAERPEGSVSTLKIQRTQQEDSAVYLCASSTQQGFLGAFFGQGTRLTVV.

In regard to this clonotype: This could be a read error, since a much larger clone is one nucleotide away. This chain uses TRBV29-1 with TRBJ2-3, with D uncertain. CDR3 length equals 12 residues. Per germline, CDR1 SQVTM and CDR2 ANQGSEA. Trimming took off 7 bases at V and 0 bases at J, with 8 bases between the two ends. CDR3 amino acids: CSATLSTDTQYF. The CDR3 coding sequence is TGCAGCGCGACACTAAGCACAGATACGCAGTATTTT.

Many counts were recorded for this clonotype. The chain carries TRBV6-1 and TRBJ2-1; possibly TRBD1 for D (6 bases). Germline CDR1 and CDR2: MNHNS and SASEGT. With 10 bases removed from V and 0 bases from J, the gap between germline ends came to 10 bases. The CDR3 has 13 residues. The CDR3, as DNA: TGTGCCACCAGGGGATTCTCCTACAATGAGCAGTTCTTC. Protein: CATRGFSYNEQFF.

Concerning this clonotype: A much larger clone lies one base from this, so it may be a read error. The chain joins TRBV6-1 to TRBJ2-7, with D possibly being TRBD1 or TRBD2 (6 bases each). V was shortened by 10 bases and J by 7 bases, with 17 bases between the two germline ends. This CDR3 has 12 amino acids. CDR1 is MNHNS, CDR2 SASEGT, per germline. This CDR3 is CAIGTGAEEQYF. For the CDR3, the DNA is TGTGCCATCGGGACGGGGGCTGAGGAGCAGTACTTC.

About this clonotype itself: A read error may produce the germline difference seen at one junction end. This chain uses TRBV6-1 with TRBJ2-3, with 8 nucleotides matching TRBD2. The CDR3 has 14 amino acids. CDR1 is MNHNS, CDR2 SASEGT, per germline. The chain's CDR3 is CATMGLVSIDTQYF. The CDR3 nucleotides read TGTGCCACCATGGGACTAGTGAGCATAGATACGCAGTATTTT.

This clonotype has a count of ten or more. The chain uses TRBV9 and TRBJ2-1, with 8 bases lining up with TRBD2. CDR3 length: 14 residues. Germline V CDR1 and CDR2: SGDLS, YYNGEE. The trim removed 4 bases at V and 9 bases at J, leaving 9 bases unmatched. The CDR3 DNA follows: TGTGCCAGCAGCCCCCGGGGGGGCGTCGCTGAGCAGTTCTTC. The encoded protein is CASSPRGGVAEQFF. The complete variable domain, with remaining parts taken from reference TRBV9 and TRBJ2-1, reads DSGVTQTPKHLITATGQRVTLRCSPRSGDLSVYWYQQSLDQGLQFLIQYYNGEERAKGNILERFSAQQFPDLHSELNLSSLELGDSALYFCASSPRGGVAEQFFGPGTRLTVL.

Remarks on this clonotype: This may be a read error, as it is one base from a much larger clone. This chain joins TRBV27 and TRBJ2-5; D may be TRBD1 or TRBD2 (5 bases each). In germline, CDR1 is MNHEY, CDR2 SMNVEV (reference sequence). The CDR3 contains 14 residues. The CDR3 DNA reads as TGTGTCAGCAGTTTATGGGGGTTTGGAGAGACCCAGTACTTC. Translating it yields CVSSLWGFGETQYF.

This clonotype was found a few times. This may be a read error: a much more frequent sequence differs by one nucleotide. The chain recombines TRBV7-9 with TRBJ1-5, with D possibly TRBD1 on 5 matching bases. This CDR3 spans 12 amino acids. Germline lookup yields CDR1 SEHNR and CDR2 FQNEAQ (reference sequence). CDR3 bases: TGTGCCAGCTCGACAGACAATCAGCTCCAGCATTTT. This codes for CASSTDNQLQHF.

This clonotype was observed many times. The chain has TRBV24-1 and TRBJ2-7; a possible D gene is TRBD2 (6 bases). The CDR3 runs 15 residues. Germline V gene data show CDR1 as KGHDR and CDR2 as SFDVKD. The V end lost 9 bases, the J end lost 6 bases, and 23 bases lay between the germline ends. CDR3 sequence reads: CATAPGGGPTAEQYF. The DNA of the CDR3 is TGTGCCACCGCCCCTGGGGGAGGTCCAACCGCCGAGCAGTACTTC.

With respect to this clonotype: It may be a read error: a sequence one base away is much more abundant. V gene TRBV29-1 combines with J gene TRBJ1-3; tentative D call: TRBD1 (5 bases). The V gene lost 8 bases and the J gene lost 4 bases, with 9 bases spanning the gap. The CDR3 has 11 amino acids. CDR1 SQVTM and CDR2 ANQGSEA come from the germline V gene. The CDR3 DNA reads as TGCAGCTCGTGGGGGGGAAACACCATATATTTT. Translated: CSSWGGNTIYF. The full variable domain, rest sourced from reference TRBV29-1 and TRBJ1-3, is SAVISQKPSRDICQRGTSLTIQCQVDSQVTMMFWYRQQPGQSLTLIATANQGSEATYESGFVIDKFPISRPNLTFSTLTVSNMSPEDSSIYLCSSWGGNTIYFGEGSWLTVV.

This clonotype was seen at least ten times. The chain joins TRBV19 to TRBJ2-3, with D perhaps TRBD1 or TRBD2 (5 bases each). The CDR3 is made up of 14 amino acids. CDR1 and CDR2 from the germline V gene are LNHDA and SQIVND (reference sequence). V was shortened by 5 bases and J by 2 bases, with 11 bases between the two germline ends. The DNA for the CDR3 is TGTGCCAGTAGTTTCGGGACCCCCACAGATACGCAGTATTTT. Its protein product is CASSFGTPTDTQYF.

This clonotype was seen a single time. A much larger clone differs from this one at a single base, so this may be a read error. The chain joins TRBV19 to TRBJ2-5, with 13 bases that match TRBD2. Trimming removed 3 bases from V and 6 bases from J; junction bases left unmatched: 10. Germline V gene lookup returns CDR1 LNHDA and CDR2 SQIVND (reference sequence). The CDR3 has 17 residues. The CDR3 nucleotides read TGTGCCAGTAGTATGGGGACTAGCGGGATAGTGGTGAAGACCCAGTACTTC. As protein: CASSMGTSGIVVKTQYF.